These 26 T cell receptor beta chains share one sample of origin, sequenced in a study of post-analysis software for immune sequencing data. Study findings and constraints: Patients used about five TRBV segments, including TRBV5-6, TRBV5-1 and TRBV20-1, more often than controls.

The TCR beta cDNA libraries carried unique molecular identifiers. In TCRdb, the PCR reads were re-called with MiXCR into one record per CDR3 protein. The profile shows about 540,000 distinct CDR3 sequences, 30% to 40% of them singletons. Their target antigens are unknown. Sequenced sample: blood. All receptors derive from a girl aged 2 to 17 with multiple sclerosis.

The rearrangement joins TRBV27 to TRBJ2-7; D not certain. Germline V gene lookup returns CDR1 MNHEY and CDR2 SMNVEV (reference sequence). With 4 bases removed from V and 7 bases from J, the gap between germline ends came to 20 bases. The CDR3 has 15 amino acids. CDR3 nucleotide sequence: TGTGCCAGCAGTTCCCAGGTTTCTGGCTCTGGGGAGCAGTACTTC. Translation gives CASSSQVSGSGEQYF.

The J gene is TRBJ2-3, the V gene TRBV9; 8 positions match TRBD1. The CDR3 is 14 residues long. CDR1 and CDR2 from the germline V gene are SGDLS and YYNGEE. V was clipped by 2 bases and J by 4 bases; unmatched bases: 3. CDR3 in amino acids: CASSVTGGPDTQYF. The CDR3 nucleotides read TGTGCCAGCAGCGTTACAGGGGGACCAGATACGCAGTATTTT.

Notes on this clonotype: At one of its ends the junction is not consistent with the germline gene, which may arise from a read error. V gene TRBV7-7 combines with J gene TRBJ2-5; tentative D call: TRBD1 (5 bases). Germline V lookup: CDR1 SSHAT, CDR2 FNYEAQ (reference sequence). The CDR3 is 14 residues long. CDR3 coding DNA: TGTGCTAGCAGCCGAACGACAGCCGAAGAGACCCAGTACTTC. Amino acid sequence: CASSRTTAEETQYF.

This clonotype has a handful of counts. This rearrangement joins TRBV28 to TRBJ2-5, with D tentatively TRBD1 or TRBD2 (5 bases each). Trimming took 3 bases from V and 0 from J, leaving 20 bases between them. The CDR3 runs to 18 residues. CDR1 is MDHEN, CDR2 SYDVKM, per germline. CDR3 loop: CASSFSVQFGTYQETQYF. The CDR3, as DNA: TGTGCCAGCAGTTTTTCTGTCCAGTTTGGGACGTACCAAGAGACCCAGTACTTC.

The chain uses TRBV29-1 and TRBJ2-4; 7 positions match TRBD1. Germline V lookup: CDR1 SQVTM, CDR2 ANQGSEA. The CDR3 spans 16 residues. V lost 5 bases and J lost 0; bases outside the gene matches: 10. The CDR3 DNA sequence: TGCAGCGTTCTCGGGGCTCGGGACAGAGCCAAAAACATTCAGTACTTC. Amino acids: CSVLGARDRAKNIQYF.

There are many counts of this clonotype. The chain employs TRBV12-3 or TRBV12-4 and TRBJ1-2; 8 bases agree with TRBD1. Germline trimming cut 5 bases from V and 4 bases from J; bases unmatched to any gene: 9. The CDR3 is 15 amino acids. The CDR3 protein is CASSMGQASTYGYTF. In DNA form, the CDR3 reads TGTGCCAGCAGTATGGGACAGGCGTCTACCTATGGCTACACCTTC.

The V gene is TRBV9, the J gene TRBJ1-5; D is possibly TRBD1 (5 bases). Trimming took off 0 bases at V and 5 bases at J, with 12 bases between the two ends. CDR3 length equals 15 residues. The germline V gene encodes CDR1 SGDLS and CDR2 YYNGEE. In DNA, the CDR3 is TGTGCCAGCAGCGTAGGTCCGGCGGGGGATCAGCCCCAGCATTTT. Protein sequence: CASSVGPAGDQPQHF.

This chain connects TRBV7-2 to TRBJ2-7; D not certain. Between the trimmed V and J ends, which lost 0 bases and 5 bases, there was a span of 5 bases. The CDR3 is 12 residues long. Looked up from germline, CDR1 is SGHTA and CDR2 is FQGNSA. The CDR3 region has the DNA TGTGCCAGCAGCTTAGCCTTTAACGAGCAGTACTTC. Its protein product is CASSLAFNEQYF. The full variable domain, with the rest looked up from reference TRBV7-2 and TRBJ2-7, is GAGVSQSPSNKVTEKGKDVELRCDPISGHTALYWYRQSLGQGLEFLIYFQGNSAPDKSGLPSDRFSAERTGGSVSTLTIQRTQQEDSAVYLCASSLAFNEQYFGPGTRLTVT.

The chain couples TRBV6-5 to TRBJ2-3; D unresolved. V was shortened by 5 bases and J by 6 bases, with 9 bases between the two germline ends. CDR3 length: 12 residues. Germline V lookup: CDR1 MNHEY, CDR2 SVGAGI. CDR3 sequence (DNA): TGTGCCAGCAGTCGTTCTCCGGATACGCAGTATTTT. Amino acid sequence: CASSRSPDTQYF.

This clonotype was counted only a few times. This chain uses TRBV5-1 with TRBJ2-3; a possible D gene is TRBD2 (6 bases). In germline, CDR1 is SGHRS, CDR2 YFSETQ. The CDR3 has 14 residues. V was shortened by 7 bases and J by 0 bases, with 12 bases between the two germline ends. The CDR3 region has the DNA TGCGCCAGCTTTGCAGGGACTAGCACAGATACGCAGTATTTT. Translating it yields CASFAGTSTDTQYF.

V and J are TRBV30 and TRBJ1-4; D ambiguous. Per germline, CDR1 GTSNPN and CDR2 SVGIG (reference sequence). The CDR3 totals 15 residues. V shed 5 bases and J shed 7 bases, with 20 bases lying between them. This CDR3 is CAWLALTVEGEKLFF. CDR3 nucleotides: TGTGCCTGGCTTGCCCTAACGGTAGAGGGTGAAAAACTGTTTTTT.

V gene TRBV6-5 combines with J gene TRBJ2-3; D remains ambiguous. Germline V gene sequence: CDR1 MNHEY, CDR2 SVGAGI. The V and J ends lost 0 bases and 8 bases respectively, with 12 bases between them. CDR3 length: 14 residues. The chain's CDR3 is CASSYSMALGTQYF. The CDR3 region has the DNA TGTGCCAGCAGTTACTCGATGGCCCTTGGTACGCAGTATTTT.

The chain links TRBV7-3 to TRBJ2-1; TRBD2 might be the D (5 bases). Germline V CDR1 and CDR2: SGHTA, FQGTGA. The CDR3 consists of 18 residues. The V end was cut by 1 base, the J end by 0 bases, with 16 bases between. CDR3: CASSLREGFRSSYNEQFF. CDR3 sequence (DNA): TGTGCCAGCAGCTTAAGAGAGGGCTTCCGGAGCTCCTACAATGAGCAGTTCTTC.

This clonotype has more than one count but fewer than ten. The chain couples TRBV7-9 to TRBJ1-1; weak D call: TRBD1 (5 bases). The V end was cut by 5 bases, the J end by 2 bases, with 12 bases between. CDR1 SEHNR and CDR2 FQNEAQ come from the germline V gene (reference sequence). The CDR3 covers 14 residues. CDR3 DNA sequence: TGTGCCAGCAGCCCGAATGGGGCAAACACTGAAGCTTTCTTT. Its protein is CASSPNGANTEAFF.

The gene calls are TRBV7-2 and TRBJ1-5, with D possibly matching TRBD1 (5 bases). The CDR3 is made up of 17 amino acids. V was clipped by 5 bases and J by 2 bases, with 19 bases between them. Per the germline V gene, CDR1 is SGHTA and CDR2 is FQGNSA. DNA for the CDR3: TGTGCCAGCAGCCCCCAAAAGTCGGGGGGTGGCAATCAGCCCCAGCATTTT. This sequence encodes CASSPQKSGGGNQPQHF.

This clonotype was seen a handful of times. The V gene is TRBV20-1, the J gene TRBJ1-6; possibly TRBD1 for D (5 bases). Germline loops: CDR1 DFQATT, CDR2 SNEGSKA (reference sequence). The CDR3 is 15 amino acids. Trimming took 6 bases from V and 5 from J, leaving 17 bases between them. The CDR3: CSARRGAGHNSPLHF. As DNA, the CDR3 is TGCAGTGCCCGGAGAGGGGCAGGCCATAATTCACCCCTCCACTTT.

The CDR3 region is CASSLRGQAISGANVLTF. The CDR3 DNA reads TGTGCCAGCAGTTTGAGGGGACAGGCAATCTCTGGGGCCAACGTCCTGACTTTC. The V gene is TRBV2, the J gene TRBJ2-6; TRBD1 matches at 8 bases. Germline CDR1 reads SNHLY; CDR2 reads FYNNEI. The CDR3 length is 18 residues. V lost 5 bases, J lost 0 bases, and 9 bases stayed unmatched.

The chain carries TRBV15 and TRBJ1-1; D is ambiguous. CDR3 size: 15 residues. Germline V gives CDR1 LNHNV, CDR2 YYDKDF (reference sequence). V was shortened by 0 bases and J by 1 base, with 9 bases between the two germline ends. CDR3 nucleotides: TGTGCCACCAGCAGAGATTTGGAAGGGAACACTGAAGCTTTCTTT. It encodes CATSRDLEGNTEAFF. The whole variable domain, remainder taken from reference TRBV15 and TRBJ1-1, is DAMVIQNPRYQVTQFGKPVTLSCSQTLNHNVMYWYQQKSSQAPKLLFHYYDKDFNNEADTPDNFQSRRPNTSFCFLDIRSPGLGDTAMYLCATSRDLEGNTEAFFGQGTRLTVV.

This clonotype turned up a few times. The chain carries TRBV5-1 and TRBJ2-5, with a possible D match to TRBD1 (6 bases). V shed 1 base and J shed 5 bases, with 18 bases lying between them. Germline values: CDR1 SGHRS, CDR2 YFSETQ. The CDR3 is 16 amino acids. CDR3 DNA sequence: TGCGCCAGCAGCTTGTATGGGGGCGTTTTTGCGGAGACCCAGTACTTC. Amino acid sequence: CASSLYGGVFAETQYF.

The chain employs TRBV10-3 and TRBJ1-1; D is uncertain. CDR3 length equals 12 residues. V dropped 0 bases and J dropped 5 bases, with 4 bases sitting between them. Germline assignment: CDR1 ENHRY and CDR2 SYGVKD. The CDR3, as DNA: TGTGCCATCAGTGAGTCGGTGACTGAAGCTTTCTTT. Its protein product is CAISESVTEAFF.

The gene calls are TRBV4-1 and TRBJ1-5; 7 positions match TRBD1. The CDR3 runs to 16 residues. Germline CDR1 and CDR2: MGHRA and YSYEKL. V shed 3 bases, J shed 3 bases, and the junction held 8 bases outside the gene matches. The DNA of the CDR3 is TGCGCCAGCAGCCAGGGACAGACAACTTACAATCAGCCCCAGCATTTT. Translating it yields CASSQGQTTYNQPQHF.

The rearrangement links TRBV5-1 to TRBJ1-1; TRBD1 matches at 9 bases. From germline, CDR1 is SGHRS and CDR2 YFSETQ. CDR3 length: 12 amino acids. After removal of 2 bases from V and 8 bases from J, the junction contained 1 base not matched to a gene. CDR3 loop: CASSFGQGEAFF. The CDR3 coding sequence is TGCGCCAGCAGCTTCGGACAGGGGGAAGCTTTCTTT.

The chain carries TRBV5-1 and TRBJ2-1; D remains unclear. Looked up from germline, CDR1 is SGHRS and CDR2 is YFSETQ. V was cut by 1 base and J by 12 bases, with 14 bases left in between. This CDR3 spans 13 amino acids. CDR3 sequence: CASSLSSGGGQFF. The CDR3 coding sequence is TGCGCCAGCAGCTTGTCCTCGGGCGGCGGGCAGTTCTTC.

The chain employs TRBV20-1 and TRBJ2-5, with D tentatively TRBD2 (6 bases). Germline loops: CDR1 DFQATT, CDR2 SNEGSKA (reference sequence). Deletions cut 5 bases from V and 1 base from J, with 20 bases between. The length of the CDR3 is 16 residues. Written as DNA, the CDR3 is TGCAGTGCTGATCCCCTCCCTGGGCGGGGCCAAGAGACCCAGTACTTC. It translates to CSADPLPGRGQETQYF.

CDR3 loop: CATAQGSEAFF. As DNA, the CDR3 is TGTGCCACCGCACAGGGGAGTGAAGCTTTCTTT. The chain employs TRBV6-5 and TRBJ1-1; 7 bases map to TRBD1. V lost 10 bases to trimming and J lost 7 bases; unmatched junction nucleotides: 6. This CDR3 region has 11 residues. Germline CDR1 MNHEY, CDR2 SVGAGI.

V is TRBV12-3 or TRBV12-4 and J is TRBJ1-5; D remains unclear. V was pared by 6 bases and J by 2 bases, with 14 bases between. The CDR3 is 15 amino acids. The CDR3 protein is CASSQTSVRNQPQHF. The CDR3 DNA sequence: TGTGCCAGCAGCCAGACATCGGTCCGCAATCAGCCCCAGCATTTT.